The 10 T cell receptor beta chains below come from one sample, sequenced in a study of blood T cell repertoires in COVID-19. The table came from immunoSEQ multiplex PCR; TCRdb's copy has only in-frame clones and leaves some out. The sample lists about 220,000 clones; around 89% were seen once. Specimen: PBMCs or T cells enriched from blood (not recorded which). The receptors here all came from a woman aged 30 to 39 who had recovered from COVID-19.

The DNA for the CDR3 is TGTGCCAGCAGCCAAGAAATGGTGCGGGGCAAGGCTTGGGAGCAGTTCTTC. This encodes CASSQEMVRGKAWEQFF. The gene calls are TRBV14 and TRBJ2-1; possible D gene TRBD2, 6 bases. The CDR3 extends over 17 amino acids. CDR1 is SGHDN and CDR2 is FVKESK in the germline V gene. V lost 0 bases and J lost 10, with 22 bases in between.

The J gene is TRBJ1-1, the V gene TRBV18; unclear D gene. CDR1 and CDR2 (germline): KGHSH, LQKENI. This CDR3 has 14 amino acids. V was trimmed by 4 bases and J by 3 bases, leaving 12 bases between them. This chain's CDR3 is CASSLEIEDTEAFF. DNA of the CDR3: TGTGCCAGCTCACTAGAGATAGAGGACACTGAAGCTTTCTTT.

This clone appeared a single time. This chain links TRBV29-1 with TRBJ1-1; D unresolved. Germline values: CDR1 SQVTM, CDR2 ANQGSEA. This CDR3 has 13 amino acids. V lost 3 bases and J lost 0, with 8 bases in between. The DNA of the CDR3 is TGCAGCGTTGATGAGATGCTGAACACTGAAGCTTTCTTT. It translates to CSVDEMLNTEAFF.

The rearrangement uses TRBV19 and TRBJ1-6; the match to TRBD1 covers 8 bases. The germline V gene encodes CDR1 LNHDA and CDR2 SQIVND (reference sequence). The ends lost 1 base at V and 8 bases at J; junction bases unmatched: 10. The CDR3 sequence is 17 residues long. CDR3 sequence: CASSIALGTGWDSPLHF. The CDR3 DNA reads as TGTGCCAGTAGTATAGCCCTCGGGACAGGCTGGGATTCACCCCTCCACTTT. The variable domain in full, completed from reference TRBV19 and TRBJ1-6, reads DGGITQSPKYLFRKEGQNVTLSCEQNLNHDAMYWYRQDPGQGLRLIYYSQIVNDFQKGDIAEGYSVSREKKESFPLTVTSAQKNPTAFYLCASSIALGTGWDSPLHFGNGTRLTVT.

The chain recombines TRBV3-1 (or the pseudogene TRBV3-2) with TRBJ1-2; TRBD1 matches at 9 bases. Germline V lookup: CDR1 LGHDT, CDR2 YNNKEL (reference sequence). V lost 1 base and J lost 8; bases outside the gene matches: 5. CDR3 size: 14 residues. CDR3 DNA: TGTGCCAGCAGCCAAGGACAGGGGGTCGGAGGCTACACCTTC. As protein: CASSQGQGVGGYTF.

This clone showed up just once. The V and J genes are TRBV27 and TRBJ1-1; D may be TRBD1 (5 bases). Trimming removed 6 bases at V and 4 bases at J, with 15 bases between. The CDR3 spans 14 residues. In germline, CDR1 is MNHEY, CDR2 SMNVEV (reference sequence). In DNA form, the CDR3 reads TGTGCCAGCAGGGACCCAGGGATGAGCACTGAAGCTTTCTTT. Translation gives CASRDPGMSTEAFF.

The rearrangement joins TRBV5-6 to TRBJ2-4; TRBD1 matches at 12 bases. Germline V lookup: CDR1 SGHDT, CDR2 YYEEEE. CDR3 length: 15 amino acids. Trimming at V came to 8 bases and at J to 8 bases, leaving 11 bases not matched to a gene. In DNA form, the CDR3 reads TGTGCCAGTACTAATAGGGGACAGGGGGCTCACATTCAGTACTTC. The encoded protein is CASTNRGQGAHIQYF. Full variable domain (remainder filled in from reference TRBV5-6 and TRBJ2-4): DAGVTQSPTHLIKTRGQQVTLRCSPKSGHDTVSWYQQALGQGPQFIFQYYEEEERQRGNFPDRFSGHQFPNYSSELNVNALLLGDSALYLCASTNRGQGAHIQYFGAGTRLSVL.

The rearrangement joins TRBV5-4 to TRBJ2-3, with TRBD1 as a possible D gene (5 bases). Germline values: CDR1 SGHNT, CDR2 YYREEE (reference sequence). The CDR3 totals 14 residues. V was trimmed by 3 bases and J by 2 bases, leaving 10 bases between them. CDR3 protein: CASSSTDFTDTQYF. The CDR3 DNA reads TGTGCCAGCAGCTCGACAGATTTCACAGATACGCAGTATTTT.

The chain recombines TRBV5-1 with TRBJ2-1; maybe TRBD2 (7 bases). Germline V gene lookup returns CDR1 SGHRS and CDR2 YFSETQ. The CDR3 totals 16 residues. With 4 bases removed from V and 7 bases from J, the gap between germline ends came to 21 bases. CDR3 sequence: CASSLNVGGAQNEQFF. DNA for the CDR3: TGCGCCAGCAGCCTAAACGTGGGGGGGGCGCAGAATGAGCAGTTCTTC.

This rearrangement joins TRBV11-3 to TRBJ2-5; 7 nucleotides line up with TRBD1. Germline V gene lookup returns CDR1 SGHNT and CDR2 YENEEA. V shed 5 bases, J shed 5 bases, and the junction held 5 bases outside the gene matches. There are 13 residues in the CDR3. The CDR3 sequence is CASSANRGETQYF. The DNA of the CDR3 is TGTGCCAGCAGCGCCAACAGGGGTGAGACCCAGTACTTC.